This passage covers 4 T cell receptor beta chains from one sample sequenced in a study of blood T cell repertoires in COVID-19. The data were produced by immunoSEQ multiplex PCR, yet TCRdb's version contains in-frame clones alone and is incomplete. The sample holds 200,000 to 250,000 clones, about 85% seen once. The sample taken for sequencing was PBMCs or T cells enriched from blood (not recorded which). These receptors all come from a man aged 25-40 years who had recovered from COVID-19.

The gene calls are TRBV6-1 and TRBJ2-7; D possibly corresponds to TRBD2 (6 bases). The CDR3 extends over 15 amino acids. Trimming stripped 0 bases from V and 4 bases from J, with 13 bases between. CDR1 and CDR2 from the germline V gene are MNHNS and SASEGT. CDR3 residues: CASSEAGGRRYEQYF. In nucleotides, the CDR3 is TGTGCCAGCAGTGAAGCGGGTGGGAGGCGATACGAGCAGTACTTC.

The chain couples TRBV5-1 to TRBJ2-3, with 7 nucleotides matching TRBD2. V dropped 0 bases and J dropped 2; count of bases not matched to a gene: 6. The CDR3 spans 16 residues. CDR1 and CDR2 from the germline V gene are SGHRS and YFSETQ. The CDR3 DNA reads TGCGCCAGCAGCTTGGTCGGGGGGTCTCACACAGATACGCAGTATTTT. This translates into CASSLVGGSHTDTQYF.

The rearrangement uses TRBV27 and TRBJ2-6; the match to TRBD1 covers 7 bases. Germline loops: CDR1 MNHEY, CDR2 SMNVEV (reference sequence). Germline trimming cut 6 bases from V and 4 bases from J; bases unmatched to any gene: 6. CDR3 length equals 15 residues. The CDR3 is CASRPTGPGANVLTF. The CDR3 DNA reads TGTGCCAGCAGACCGACAGGGCCCGGGGCCAACGTCCTGACTTTC.

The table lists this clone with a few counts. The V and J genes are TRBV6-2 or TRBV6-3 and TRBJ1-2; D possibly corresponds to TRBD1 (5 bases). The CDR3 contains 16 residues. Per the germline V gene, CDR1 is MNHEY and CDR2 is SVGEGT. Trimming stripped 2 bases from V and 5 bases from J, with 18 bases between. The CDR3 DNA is TGTGCCAGCAGTTACGTCGACAGTCCGGTGGGGTATGGCTACACCTTC. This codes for CASSYVDSPVGYGYTF.